Following are 3 T cell receptor beta chains from one sample sequenced in a study of cytomegalovirus exposure and HLA in healthy donors. PCR involved 60 Vbeta and 13 Jbeta primers. Clones were sequenced by immunoSEQ multiplex PCR, and TCRdb holds only the in-frame ones, with some missing. The data hold around 94,000 clones, with 65% to 85% observed a single time. Sequenced: PBMCs. All receptors come from a man aged 18 to 35 in good health and CMV-seronegative.

V is TRBV7-9 and J is TRBJ2-5; the D is unclear. Germline assignment: CDR1 SEHNR and CDR2 FQNEAQ (reference sequence). Trimming pared 1 base from V and 1 base from J, leaving 10 bases between. The CDR3 loop spans 15 amino acids. CDR3 protein: CASSLGQEFQETQYF. The CDR3 bases are TGTGCCAGCAGCTTAGGTCAGGAATTCCAAGAGACCCAGTACTTC.

This clone was detected only a few times. V and J are TRBV7-2 and TRBJ1-2; 12 nucleotides align to TRBD1. After removal of 4 bases from V and 3 bases from J, the junction contained 12 bases not matched to a gene. This CDR3 is 18 amino acids long. Germline V lookup: CDR1 SGHTA, CDR2 FQGNSA. CDR3 in DNA: TGTGCCAGCAGCTCGCCCGGGACAGGGGGCTGGAAAGACTATGGCTACACCTTC. As protein: CASSSPGTGGWKDYGYTF.

CDR3 residues: CASSQREWEYEQYF. The CDR3 coding sequence is TGTGCCAGCAGTCAGCGGGAGTGGGAGTACGAGCAGTACTTC. The V and J genes are TRBV6-1 and TRBJ2-7, with 8 nucleotides matching TRBD2. The CDR3 runs 14 residues. Germline V CDR1 and CDR2: MNHNS, SASEGT. Trimming at V came to 5 bases and at J to 4 bases, leaving 7 bases not matched to a gene.